By sample fraction, the clone carrying this T cell receptor (beta chain) is medium-sized. Its antigen is not identified. Time point: sample taken at primary tumor resection. The donors comprised about 65 untreated early-stage non-small cell lung cancer patients. These data are taken from a study of spatial heterogeneity in lung cancer. Study-level points and caveats: Tumoral mutation counts were tracked by counts of expanded intratumoral alpha and beta TCRs. The study found that ubiquitous and regional expanded TCR counts tracked ubiquitous and regional nonsynonymous mutations, respectively.

A unique molecular identifier was carried by every single TCR cDNA molecule. MiXCR, applied by TCRdb to the 5' RACE reads, yields one record per CDR3 protein. The table records 9,900 or so distinct CDR3 sequences, around 12% of them present only once. The ends were cut back, 0 bases at V and 11 bases at J, with 23 bases in the middle. Germline CDR1 LGHNA, CDR2 YNFKEQ. This CDR3 comprises 16 residues. V gene TRBV4-2 combines with J gene TRBJ2-7; weak D call: TRBD1 (5 bases). This TCR was recovered from a male donor with early-stage non-small cell lung cancer. The sample here was lung tumor tissue, taken at surgery. CDR3 nucleotides: TGTGCCAGCAGCCAAGAGGGGCTACAGCTAGTCCGACGGAAGTACTTC. Amino acid sequence: CASSQEGLQLVRRKYF.